The rows below give T cell receptor beta chains drawn from one sample of a study of identical twins. TCRdb ran MiXCR on the 5' RACE reads and lists one entry per CDR3 protein. The sample includes some 560,000 distinct CDR3 sequences, 9% to 10% seen only once; the top ten take 2.5% to 3.5%. These records were also assigned to another study, of yellow fever vaccine responses in identical twins.

The sample taken for sequencing was PBMCs. The receptors here all came from a woman under 30 in good health. CDR3s include the opening cysteine and the closing phenylalanine or tryptophan. The D gene is left open where the match is weak. Size values are once, few and many counts, or a class for expanded clones, and some rows have none.

D gene | CDR3 length | J gene | clone size | V gene | CDR3 protein | CDR3 DNA
NA | 15 | TRBJ2-1 | few | TRBV2 | CASKGDLSSYNEQFF | TGTGCCAGCAAAGGGGACCTCAGCTCCTACAATGAGCAGTTCTTC
NA | 15 | TRBJ2-7 | NA | TRBV3-1 | CASSLAGTPSYEQYF | TGTGCCAGCAGCCTAGCCGGGACACCCTCCTACGAGCAGTACTTC
NA | 11 | TRBJ2-6 | many | TRBV12-3/TRBV12-4 | CASSAMGVLTF | TGTGCCAGCAGCGCGATGGGGGTCCTGACTTTC
TRBD1 | 16 | TRBJ2-1 | few | TRBV7-9 | CASRVSGTGGSNEQFF | TGTGCCAGCAGGGTCTCCGGGACAGGGGGCTCCAATGAGCAGTTCTTC
TRBD1 | 16 | TRBJ2-5 | many | TRBV24-1 | CATSAQGQTLQETQYF | TGTGCCACCAGTGCCCAGGGACAGACGCTCCAAGAGACCCAGTACTTC
NA | 14 | TRBJ2-5 | few | TRBV5-1 | CASSLGSGGETQYF | TGCGCCAGCAGCTTGGGGTCAGGAGGGGAGACCCAGTACTTC
NA | 17 | TRBJ2-2 | NA | TRBV25-1 | CATTNKKGVGSAGELFF | TGTGCCACTACGAATAAGAAGGGGGTGGGGTCAGCCGGGGAGCTGTTTTTT
NA | 11 | TRBJ1-5 | NA | TRBV6-1 | CASRENQPQHF | TGTGCCAGCAGGGAAAATCAGCCCCAGCATTTT
NA | 13 | TRBJ2-2 | many | TRBV12-3/TRBV12-4 | CASSFRSTGELFF | TGTGCCAGCAGTTTCCGGTCCACCGGGGAGCTGTTTTTT
NA | 15 | TRBJ2-7 | few | TRBV7-9 | CASSLTGAHTYEQYF | TGTGCCAGCAGCCTGACGGGAGCCCATACCTACGAGCAGTACTTC
NA | 11 | TRBJ2-1 | NA | TRBV29-1 | CSVPSLNEQFF | TGCAGCGTTCCTAGCTTAAATGAGCAGTTCTTC
TRBD2 | 16 | TRBJ2-7 | few | TRBV6-5 | CASSSTNLAGVGEQYF | TGTGCCAGCAGTTCAACAAATCTAGCGGGAGTCGGCGAGCAGTACTTC
NA | 15 | TRBJ2-1 | NA | TRBV20-1 | CSARAPIRVYNEQFF | TGCAGTGCTAGAGCTCCAATTCGGGTTTACAATGAGCAGTTCTTC
NA | 13 | TRBJ2-3 | many | TRBV4-3 | CASSLNAGDTQYF | TGCGCCAGCAGCCTAAATGCGGGGGATACGCAGTATTTT
NA | 18 | TRBJ2-3 | NA | TRBV12-5 | CASGLGTKDSKSTDTQYF | TGTGCTAGTGGTTTGGGTACCAAGGACAGCAAGAGCACAGATACGCAGTATTTT
TRBD1 | 14 | TRBJ1-1 | few | TRBV6-5 | CASSYNAGGTEAFF | TGTGCCAGCAGTTACAATGCAGGGGGGACTGAAGCTTTCTTT
TRBD2 | 14 | TRBJ2-1 | NA | TRBV20-1 | CSARDSGRFNEQFF | TGCAGTGCTAGAGATAGCGGGAGGTTTAATGAGCAGTTCTTC
NA | 16 | TRBJ2-2 | many | TRBV6-5 | CASSYSRRGYDGELFF | TGTGCCAGCAGTTACTCTAGGAGGGGGTATGACGGGGAGCTGTTTTTT
NA | 13 | TRBJ1-1 | many | TRBV29-1 | CSVEYTGRTEAFF | TGCAGCGTTGAATATACGGGGCGGACTGAAGCTTTCTTT
TRBD1 | 14 | TRBJ1-4 | NA | TRBV6-1 | CASSTGTGREKLFF | TGTGCCAGCAGTACCGGGACAGGGAGGGAAAAACTGTTTTTT
NA | 13 | TRBJ1-2 | NA | TRBV29-1 | CSVPPAGNYGYTF | TGCAGCGTGCCCCCAGCAGGGAACTATGGCTACACCTTC
NA | 13 | TRBJ1-2 | few | TRBV20-1 | CSARDSTNYGYTF | TGCAGTGCTAGAGACAGTACTAACTATGGCTACACCTTC
TRBD1 | 16 | TRBJ2-5 | few | TRBV7-9 | CASRPNPGQGEETQYF | TGTGCCAGCAGGCCAAACCCGGGACAGGGCGAAGAGACCCAGTACTTC
TRBD2 | 15 | TRBJ2-1 | many | TRBV15 | CATSQGTSANNEQFF | TGTGCCACCAGCCAAGGGACTAGCGCAAACAATGAGCAGTTCTTC
TRBD1 | 14 | TRBJ2-7 | few | TRBV27 | CASTNLGQGREQYF | TGTGCCAGCACCAACCTGGGACAGGGGCGCGAGCAGTACTTC
NA | 15 | TRBJ1-1 | few | TRBV28 | CASSLRQGQNTEAFF | TGTGCCAGCAGCTTACGGCAGGGGCAGAACACTGAAGCTTTCTTT
TRBD2 | 18 | TRBJ2-3 | few | TRBV11-1 | CASSLMTSGRGSTDTQYF | TGTGCCAGCAGCTTAATGACTAGCGGAAGGGGTAGCACAGATACGCAGTATTTT
NA | 13 | TRBJ1-5 | many | TRBV6-4 | CASSQDSNQPQHF | TGTGCCAGCAGCCAGGACAGCAATCAGCCCCAGCATTTT
TRBD1 | 15 | TRBJ2-7 | NA | TRBV7-2 | CASSLDRGGFDEQYF | TGTGCCAGCAGCCTGGACAGGGGAGGGTTTGACGAGCAGTACTTC
TRBD1 | 13 | TRBJ2-7 | few | TRBV12-3/TRBV12-4 | CASSVQGIDEQYF | TGTGCCAGCAGTGTACAGGGGATAGACGAGCAGTACTTC
NA | 13 | TRBJ2-5 | many | TRBV27 | CASSHLSYETQYF | TGTGCCAGCAGCCACCTATCGTACGAGACCCAGTACTTC
TRBD2 | 22 | TRBJ2-1 | many | TRBV4-1 | CASSQDWLAGITGLARLNEQFF | TGCGCCAGCAGCCAAGATTGGCTAGCGGGGATTACGGGACTAGCCCGCTTAAATGAGCAGTTCTTC
NA | 16 | TRBJ2-2 | NA | TRBV5-1 | CASSLYGGTNTGELFF | TGCGCCAGCAGCTTGTATGGGGGGACGAACACCGGGGAGCTGTTTTTT